One and the same sample provided the 30 T cell receptor beta chains below, sequenced in a study of T cell responses to AZD1222 COVID-19 vaccine. Sequencing was performed with immunoSEQ multiplex PCR; in TCRdb, only in-frame clones are kept and a portion is missing. The sample lists approximately 94,000 clones, approximately 90% occurring once. Source: peripheral blood, taken on day 0 of AZD1222 vaccination. The origin of the receptors is an adult in good health.

This clone turned up a few times. The gene calls are TRBV24-1 and TRBJ2-5, with D perhaps given as TRBD1 or TRBD2 (6 bases each). This CDR3 comprises 18 residues. CDR1 and CDR2 (germline): KGHDR, SFDVKD. Trimming stripped 5 bases from V and 2 bases from J, with 23 bases between. The CDR3 nucleotides are TGTGCCACCAGTGCCCTCAGTTACAGGAGGGGGGTACAAGAGACCCAGTACTTC. Its translation: CATSALSYRRGVQETQYF.

This chain links TRBV7-2 with TRBJ1-5; D remains unclear. The CDR3 length is 13 residues. The V end lost 3 bases, the J end lost 2 bases, and 5 bases lay between the germline ends. Germline CDR1 is SGHTA and CDR2 is FQGNSA. CDR3: CASSFVGNQPQHF. Written as DNA, the CDR3 is TGTGCCAGCAGCTTCGTGGGCAATCAGCCCCAGCATTTT.

V is TRBV6-1 and J is TRBJ2-2; D not certain. With 1 base removed from V and 6 bases from J, the gap between germline ends came to 6 bases. CDR1 is MNHNS, CDR2 SASEGT, per germline. The CDR3 loop spans 13 amino acids. CDR3 coding DNA: TGTGCCAGCAGTGAAGACAGTCCCGGGGAGCTGTTTTTT. Amino acids: CASSEDSPGELFF.

CDR3: CASSEYRLAGGKNEQFF. CDR3 sequence (DNA): TGTGCCAGCAGTGAATATCGGCTAGCGGGGGGGAAAAATGAGCAGTTCTTC. The genes are TRBV6-1 and TRBJ2-1; TRBD2 agrees at 12 bases. CDR1 and CDR2 (germline): MNHNS, SASEGT. Losses at the gene ends were 2 bases for V and 7 bases for J; bases not matched to a gene: 9. This CDR3 has 17 residues.

CDR3 nucleotide sequence: TGTGCCAGCAGCTTATCGGCCGGGGGGGCCCACGAGCAGTACTTC. It is translated as CASSLSAGGAHEQYF. The rearrangement joins TRBV7-3 to TRBJ2-7, with TRBD2 identical over 8 bases. CDR3 length: 15 residues. Germline CDR1 reads SGHTA; CDR2 reads FQGTGA. V shed 2 bases, J shed 5 bases, and the junction held 8 bases outside the gene matches.

The gene calls are TRBV9 and TRBJ2-7; TRBD1 might be the D (5 bases). The ends were cut back, 6 bases at V and 3 bases at J, with 10 bases in the middle. The CDR3 runs 12 residues. Per the germline V gene, CDR1 is SGDLS and CDR2 is YYNGEE. The CDR3 DNA reads as TGTGCCAGCATCATCAGGGACTACGAGCAGTACTTC. Its translation: CASIIRDYEQYF.

The rearrangement links TRBV25-1 to TRBJ2-7, with TRBD1 as a possible D gene (7 bases). V was cut by 6 bases and J by 1 base, with 22 bases left in between. CDR3 length equals 17 residues. Germline V lookup: CDR1 MGHDK, CDR2 SYGVNS. This chain's CDR3 is CASSPEGERGQSYEQYF. As DNA, the CDR3 is TGTGCCAGCAGCCCGGAGGGGGAGAGGGGACAGTCCTACGAGCAGTACTTC.

The rearrangement links TRBV21-1 to TRBJ1-5; TRBD1, the D gene given by the table, was not confirmed from the DNA. TRBV21-1 corresponds to a pseudogene. The CDR3 runs 16 residues. For the CDR3, the DNA is TGTGCCAGCAGCAATCAAGGGGACACCTCCAATCAGCCCCAGCATTTT. Its protein product is CASSNQGDTSNQPQHF.

This clone was observed a handful of times. This chain connects TRBV28 to TRBJ1-3; TRBD1 might be the D (6 bases). CDR3 length equals 16 residues. Trimming shortened V by 3 bases and J by 0 bases, and 12 bases separated the two germline ends. Germline lookup yields CDR1 MDHEN and CDR2 SYDVKM. CDR3 region: CASSFQGSVSGNTIYF. Written as DNA, the CDR3 is TGTGCCAGCAGTTTTCAGGGGTCCGTCTCTGGAAACACCATATATTTT.

This chain joins TRBV5-1 and TRBJ2-5; TRBD2 matches at 8 bases. J lost 2 bases, V lost 4 bases, and 4 bases had no gene match. In germline, CDR1 is SGHRS, CDR2 YFSETQ. The CDR3 length is 14 residues. CDR3 residues: CASSQGTRQETQYF. The CDR3 DNA reads as TGCGCCAGCAGCCAAGGGACTAGACAAGAGACCCAGTACTTC.

V gene TRBV24-1 combines with J gene TRBJ2-3, with TRBD2 matching 13 bases. V lost 5 bases and J lost 2; bases outside the gene matches: 6. Germline V gene sequence: CDR1 KGHDR, CDR2 SFDVKD. The CDR3 is 17 residues long. CDR3 protein: CATSAGLAGSYTDTQYF. The CDR3 DNA is TGTGCCACCAGTGCGGGACTAGCGGGATCCTACACAGATACGCAGTATTTT.

The V call is TRBV19, the J call TRBJ2-1, with D perhaps TRBD1 (7 bases). This CDR3 is built from 16 residues. V lost 0 bases to trimming and J lost 4 bases, with 13 bases between them. Germline V gene lookup returns CDR1 LNHDA and CDR2 SQIVND (reference sequence). The CDR3 region has the DNA TGTGCCAGTAGTATAGAATTGGCAGGGGGGTACAATGAGCAGTTCTTC. Encoded protein: CASSIELAGGYNEQFF.

Concerning this clone: Additional DNA sequences in this sample encode the identical CDR3. The chain carries TRBV7-2 and TRBJ2-3, with 7 bases that match TRBD2. There are 15 residues in the CDR3. Trimming removed 1 base from V and 2 bases from J; junction bases left unmatched: 3. Per the germline V gene, CDR1 is SGHTA and CDR2 is FQGNSA. As DNA, the CDR3 is TGTGCCAGCAGCTTAGGGCTAGCGGTCACAGATACGCAGTATTTT. This encodes CASSLGLAVTDTQYF.

This chain links TRBV6-5 with TRBJ2-1, with 7 positions matching TRBD2. The trim removed 6 bases at V and 9 bases at J, leaving 11 bases unmatched. The CDR3 length is 14 residues. Germline CDR1 and CDR2: MNHEY and SVGAGI. The CDR3 DNA is TGTGCCAGCAGCGCGGGAGACCGGTCCCGTGAGCAGTTCTTC. Amino acid sequence: CASSAGDRSREQFF.

On this clone: Other DNA sequences within the sample encode an identical CDR3. The chain recombines TRBV11-2 with TRBJ2-2, with 11 bases aligning to TRBD2. The germline V gene encodes CDR1 SGHAT and CDR2 FQNNGV. CDR3 size: 15 residues. V was pared by 2 bases and J by 4 bases, with 0 bases of the junction left unmatched. The CDR3 DNA follows: TGTGCCAGCAGCTTACTAGCGGGGGGCACCGGGGAGCTGTTTTTT. Encoded protein: CASSLLAGGTGELFF.

The CDR3 DNA reads as TGCGCCAGCAGCCTTACAGGGGGCACTGGTGGCTACACCTTC. Encoded protein: CASSLTGGTGGYTF. The genes are TRBV5-1 and TRBJ1-2, with 9 bases that match TRBD1. The CDR3 is made up of 14 amino acids. Germline loops: CDR1 SGHRS, CDR2 YFSETQ. The V and J ends lost 4 bases and 7 bases, in that order; junction bases with no gene match: 8.

V is TRBV19 and J is TRBJ1-6, with D perhaps matching TRBD1 (5 bases). Trimming cost V 5 bases and J 11 bases, with 13 bases left between them. Germline V CDR1 and CDR2: LNHDA, SQIVND (reference sequence). This CDR3 region has 13 residues. This CDR3 reads CASSPVQGAPLHF. The DNA for the CDR3 is TGTGCCAGTAGTCCCGTCCAGGGTGCACCCCTCCACTTT.

This chain uses TRBV28 with TRBJ1-2, with 7 bases aligning to TRBD1. V gave up 4 bases and J gave up 3 bases; unmatched junction bases: 14. CDR3 length: 17 residues. In germline, CDR1 is MDHEN, CDR2 SYDVKM. The CDR3: CASSSGGDRLSYYGYTF. CDR3 in DNA: TGTGCCAGCAGTTCAGGGGGAGACCGGTTGTCTTACTATGGCTACACCTTC.

The chain combines TRBV5-6 with TRBJ1-2; D gene ambiguous. Germline CDR1 is SGHDT and CDR2 is YYEEEE. V lost 4 bases and J 4 bases, leaving 14 bases between the germline ends. This CDR3 contains 14 residues. CDR3 DNA: TGTGCCAGCAGCCCTGACAACCGGTTCTATGGCTACACCTTC. It codes for CASSPDNRFYGYTF.

The chain links TRBV5-1 to TRBJ1-1; tentative D call: TRBD1 (5 bases). Germline-derived CDR1 and CDR2 are SGHRS and YFSETQ. CDR3 length: 13 amino acids. Trimming stripped 7 bases from V and 3 bases from J, with 13 bases between. Here the CDR3 reads CASRGKEDTEAFF. The CDR3 coding sequence is TGCGCCAGCCGGGGCAAGGAGGACACTGAAGCTTTCTTT.

This chain joins TRBV11-3 and TRBJ1-5; D is unclear. V was pared by 2 bases and J by 2 bases, with 4 bases between. Germline-derived CDR1 and CDR2 are SGHNT and YENEEA. This CDR3 spans 13 amino acids. Here the CDR3 reads CASSLTGNQPQHF. The CDR3 region has the DNA TGTGCCAGCAGCTTAACGGGCAATCAGCCCCAGCATTTT.

The rearrangement links TRBV19 to TRBJ2-7; a possible D gene is TRBD1 (6 bases). With 6 bases removed from V and 7 bases from J, the gap between germline ends came to 16 bases. Germline lookup yields CDR1 LNHDA and CDR2 SQIVND (reference sequence). CDR3 size: 13 residues. DNA for the CDR3: TGTGCCAGTAGCAAGGGGACACCACCTGAGCAGTACTTC. The encoded protein is CASSKGTPPEQYF.

V is TRBV30 and J is TRBJ1-3, with a possible D match to TRBD1 (5 bases). CDR1 GTSNPN and CDR2 SVGIG come from the germline V gene (reference sequence). Trimming pared 5 bases from V and 0 bases from J, leaving 11 bases between. The CDR3 contains 14 residues. This CDR3 is CAWSTGFSGNTIYF. The CDR3 coding sequence is TGTGCCTGGTCCACAGGATTCTCTGGAAACACCATATATTTT. Combining the CDR3 with reference TRBV30 and TRBJ1-3 gives the whole variable domain SQTIHQWPATLVQPVGSPLSLECTVEGTSNPNLYWYRQAAGRGLQLLFYSVGIGQISSEVPQNLSASRPQDRQFILSSKKLLLSDSGFYLCAWSTGFSGNTIYFGEGSWLTVV.

The chain has TRBV19 and TRBJ1-1; 8 bases line up with TRBD1. In germline, CDR1 is LNHDA, CDR2 SQIVND (reference sequence). The ends lost 0 bases at V and 9 bases at J; junction bases unmatched: 6. The CDR3 spans 14 residues. In nucleotides, the CDR3 is TGTGCCAGTAGTATAGACTTGGACAGGGAGCAAGCTTTCTTT. Its protein is CASSIDLDREQAFF.

This clone appeared a few times. The chain combines TRBV7-9 with TRBJ2-1, with D uncertain. The CDR3 is 12 amino acids. The V gene lost 1 base and the J gene lost 4 bases, with 2 bases spanning the gap. The germline V gene has CDR1 SEHNR and CDR2 FQNEAQ (reference sequence). The CDR3 nucleotides read TGTGCCAGCAGCTTAGGATACAATGAGCAGTTCTTC. Translated: CASSLGYNEQFF.

This chain uses TRBV24-1 with TRBJ1-1; 9 nucleotides align to TRBD1. The V and J ends lost 7 bases and 3 bases, in that order; junction bases with no gene match: 8. This CDR3 region has 15 residues. Germline-derived CDR1 and CDR2 are KGHDR and SFDVKD. The DNA for the CDR3 is TGTGCCACCAGAGAACCGGGACAGGGAGACACTGAAGCTTTCTTT. This gives the protein CATREPGQGDTEAFF.

The V gene is TRBV11-3, the J gene TRBJ2-3; tentatively, D is TRBD2 (8 bases). The CDR3 has 16 residues. V lost 4 bases and J lost 10, with 24 bases in between. Germline loops: CDR1 SGHNT, CDR2 YENEEA. The CDR3 sequence is CASSWGDSGRGNAQYF. The CDR3 DNA follows: TGTGCCAGCAGCTGGGGGGACAGCGGGAGAGGGAATGCGCAGTATTTT.

The chain employs TRBV19 and TRBJ1-1; D is undetermined. Trimming left V 5 bases short and J 2 bases short, with 9 bases between. This CDR3 comprises 13 residues. In germline, CDR1 is LNHDA, CDR2 SQIVND (reference sequence). CDR3 residues: CASSHTGNTEAFF. The DNA of the CDR3 is TGTGCCAGTAGTCACACGGGAAACACTGAAGCTTTCTTT.

The chain uses TRBV30 and TRBJ2-5, with D hard to call. Germline CDR1 and CDR2: GTSNPN and SVGIG (reference sequence). V dropped 0 bases and J dropped 4 bases, with 9 bases sitting between them. The CDR3 covers 13 residues. In DNA form, the CDR3 reads TGTGCCTGGAGTGTTTCAGCTGGAGAGACCCAGTACTTC. This sequence encodes CAWSVSAGETQYF.

The chain recombines TRBV7-9 with TRBJ1-2; D is undetermined. V lost 1 base and J 8 bases, leaving 8 bases between the germline ends. CDR1 and CDR2 from the germline V gene are SEHNR and FQNEAQ (reference sequence). The CDR3 covers 12 residues. The CDR3 protein is CASSLGSGGYTF. The CDR3 nucleotides read TGTGCCAGCAGCTTAGGATCCGGAGGCTACACCTTC.